The T cell receptor (beta chain) under discussion was sequenced for a study of OX40 agonist ivuxolimab in advanced cancers. Profiled with immunoSEQ multiplex PCR; TCRdb holds only in-frame clones, not every one. Of approximately 48,000 clones listed, around nine tenths are singletons. Germline assignment: CDR1 SGHDN and CDR2 FVKESK. This CDR3 spans 16 amino acids. The ends were cut back, 0 bases at V and 4 bases at J, with 15 bases in the middle. The receptor was isolated from an adult with an advanced solid tumor such as melanoma, head and neck, liver or kidney cancer. The chain combines TRBV14 with TRBJ1-2; D remains unclear. The material was CD4+ or CD8+ T cells sorted from blood, obtained in a trial of the OX40 agonist ivuxolimab. The CDR3 region is CASSQDSGGFPYGYTF. The CDR3 nucleotides read TGTGCCAGCAGCCAAGATTCGGGCGGATTCCCCTATGGCTACACCTTC.